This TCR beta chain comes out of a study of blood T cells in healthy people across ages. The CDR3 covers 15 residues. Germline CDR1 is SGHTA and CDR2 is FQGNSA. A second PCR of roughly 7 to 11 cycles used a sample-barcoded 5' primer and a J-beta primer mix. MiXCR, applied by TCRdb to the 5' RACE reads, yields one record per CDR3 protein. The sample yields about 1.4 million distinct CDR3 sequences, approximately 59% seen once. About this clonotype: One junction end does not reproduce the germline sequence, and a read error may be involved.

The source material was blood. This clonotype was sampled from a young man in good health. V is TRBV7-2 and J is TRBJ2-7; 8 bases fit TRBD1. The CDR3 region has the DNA TGTGCCAGCAGACAACCGGGACAGGACCTTTACGAGAAGTACTTC. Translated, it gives CASRQPGQDLYEKYF.